What follows are 7 T cell receptor beta chains derived from one specimen sequenced in a study of blood T cell repertoires in COVID-19. TCRdb keeps only in-frame clones here, not all; method: immunoSEQ multiplex PCR. The sample includes over 65,000 clones, around 85% seen only once; the top ten take less than 15%. The sequencing input was peripheral blood. The receptor set was obtained from a human donor in a cohort sampled during active COVID-19.

The chain joins TRBV6-1 to TRBJ1-2; D remains unclear. CDR3 length equals 14 residues. V was clipped by 2 bases and J by 5 bases, with 12 bases between them. CDR1 is MNHNS and CDR2 is SASEGT in the germline V gene. In DNA form, the CDR3 reads TGTGCCAGCAGTGAAATAGTTGCGGGGTATGGCTACACCTTC. It specifies CASSEIVAGYGYTF.

This clone was observed once. The CDR3 reads CASSSGTGYKNEQFF. CDR3 nucleotides: TGTGCCAGCAGCTCCGGGACAGGCTACAAGAATGAGCAGTTCTTC. V is TRBV5-6 and J is TRBJ2-1; 8 positions match TRBD1. This CDR3 is built from 15 residues. J was trimmed by 7 bases and V by 3 bases; bases with no gene match: 9. From germline, CDR1 is SGHDT and CDR2 YYEEEE.

The CDR3 DNA sequence: TGCGCCAGCAGCCGGGACAGCCTCGGAAACACCATATATTTT. This encodes CASSRDSLGNTIYF. The chain joins TRBV5-1 to TRBJ1-3, with 7 bases lining up with TRBD1. The CDR3 contains 14 residues. V trimming: 4 bases; J trimming: 4 bases; junction bases outside the gene matches: 5. From germline, CDR1 is SGHRS and CDR2 YFSETQ.

CDR3 bases: TGTGCCAGCAGTGAAGATGGGGCACAAACCGTCAGCGATACGCAGTATTTT. It specifies CASSEDGAQTVSDTQYF. V and J are TRBV6-1 and TRBJ2-3, with D possibly matching TRBD1 (5 bases). V lost 1 base and J 6 bases, leaving 20 bases between the germline ends. From germline, CDR1 is MNHNS and CDR2 SASEGT. The CDR3 is made up of 17 amino acids.

This chain joins TRBV6-6 and TRBJ2-7; D uncertain. Trimming pared 5 bases from V and 2 bases from J, leaving 10 bases between. Germline V gives CDR1 MNHNY, CDR2 SVGAGI (reference sequence). The CDR3 runs 13 residues. The CDR3 here is CASSQTLTYEQYF. As DNA, the CDR3 is TGTGCCAGCAGTCAAACATTAACCTACGAGCAGTACTTC.

V usage is TRBV5-4 and J usage is TRBJ2-1; 9 bases fit TRBD1. V dropped 4 bases and J dropped 8; count of bases not matched to a gene: 7. The CDR3 totals 14 residues. Per the germline V gene, CDR1 is SGHNT and CDR2 is YYREEE (reference sequence). Here the CDR3 reads CASSTRQGVDEQFF. The CDR3 DNA follows: TGTGCCAGCAGCACCCGACAGGGGGTTGATGAGCAGTTCTTC.

This sequence joins TRBV5-4 and TRBJ2-7; TRBD1 aligns across 11 bases. Trimming took 0 bases from V and 3 from J; bases not matched to a gene: 5. In germline, CDR1 is SGHNT, CDR2 YYREEE (reference sequence). The CDR3 extends over 16 amino acids. The chain's CDR3 is CASSLGGGTGGYEQYF. CDR3 in DNA: TGTGCCAGCAGCTTGGGTGGGGGGACAGGGGGCTACGAGCAGTACTTC.